This T cell receptor beta chain stems from a study of cytotoxic CD8 clonotypes in ibrutinib-treated CLL. Turning to the study itself: Patient counts were 11 relapsed/refractory, about 14 treatment-naive and fewer than 18 IGHV unmutated. Following treatment for a median roughly 12 months, range 6 to 36, response samples were then taken.

Method: immunoSEQ multiplex PCR; TCRdb's copy keeps in-frame clones and lacks some. The sample has more than 300,000 clones, roughly 85% seen once. Study conclusions and caveats: Clonality increased at ibrutinib response, then returned toward baseline at progression. Public clonotypes showed up rarely, and on treatment they shrank or held steady.

Germline loops: CDR1 SGHRS, CDR2 YFSETQ. The CDR3 covers 14 residues. V shed 4 bases and J shed 5 bases, with 15 bases lying between them. The sample holds a few counts of this clone. The antigen remains undetermined. The source was PBMCs, collected before ibrutinib treatment. The receptor was derived from a human donor with chronic lymphocytic leukemia. The chain joins TRBV5-1 to TRBJ2-5; D possibly uses TRBD1 or TRBD2 (6 bases each). The DNA for the CDR3 is TGCGCCAGCAGCCCCGCCGGGGGCACGGAGACCCAGTACTTC. Amino acids: CASSPAGGTETQYF.